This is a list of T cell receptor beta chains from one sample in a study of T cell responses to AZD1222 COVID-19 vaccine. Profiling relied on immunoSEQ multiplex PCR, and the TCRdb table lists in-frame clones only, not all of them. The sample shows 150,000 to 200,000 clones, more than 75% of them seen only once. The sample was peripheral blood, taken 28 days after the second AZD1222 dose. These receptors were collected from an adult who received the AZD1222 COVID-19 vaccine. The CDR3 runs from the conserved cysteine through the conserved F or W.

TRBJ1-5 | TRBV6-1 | CASSDWGSGSNQPQHF
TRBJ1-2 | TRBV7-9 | CASSLDRGELGGYTF
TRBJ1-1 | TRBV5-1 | CASILTPGDTEAFF
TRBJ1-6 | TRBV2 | CASSEMAPLHF
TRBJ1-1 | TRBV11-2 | CASSSTPNTEAFF
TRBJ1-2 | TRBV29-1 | CSVSGQGDGYTF
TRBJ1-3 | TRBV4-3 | CASSQKGAVSGNTIYF
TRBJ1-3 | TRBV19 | CASSRAWGIRPGNTIYF
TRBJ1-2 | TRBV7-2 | CASGGASKYTF
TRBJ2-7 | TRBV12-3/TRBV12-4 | CASSSGSSYEQYF
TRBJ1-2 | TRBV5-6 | CASSFRGGFYGYTF
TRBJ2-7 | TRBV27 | CASSFRDRGGFREQYF
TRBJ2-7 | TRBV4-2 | CASSQDSGGAPYEQYF
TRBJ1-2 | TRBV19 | CASSIAGLDGYTF
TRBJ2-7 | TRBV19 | CASSIGSPRLYEQYF